The 21 T cell receptor beta chains below come from one sample, sequenced in a study of CD8+ T cells in alopecia areata. As to treatment: oral pan-JAK inhibitor, 5-10 mg twice daily. Following extraction, RNA underwent reverse transcription to cDNA, which served as the sequencing template. This table comes from immunoSEQ multiplex PCR, and its TCRdb copy is limited to in-frame clones, with some not included. The data show roughly 210,000 clones, with around 43% seen just once and about 2.4% held by the top ten. The sample consisted of CD4+ T cells sorted from blood, taken at approximately week 37, from a patient treated with tofacitinib. Every receptor here comes from a human donor with alopecia areata.

V gene TRBV2 combines with J gene TRBJ2-5, with 9 bases lining up with TRBD1. Germline V CDR1 and CDR2: SNHLY, FYNNEI. V dropped 4 bases and J dropped 5; count of bases not matched to a gene: 5. The CDR3 spans 14 residues. Here the CDR3 reads CASSADRGWETQYF. For the CDR3, the DNA is TGTGCCAGCAGTGCGGACAGGGGATGGGAGACCCAGTACTTC.

The J gene is TRBJ2-5, the V gene TRBV7-2; D remains unclear. This CDR3 is 13 amino acids long. The V end lost 2 bases, the J end lost 3 bases, and 7 bases lay between the germline ends. Germline V gene data show CDR1 as SGHTA and CDR2 as FQGNSA. The CDR3: CASSLQEKETQYF. Written as DNA, the CDR3 is TGTGCCAGCAGCTTACAGGAAAAAGAGACCCAGTACTTC. The whole variable domain, remainder taken from reference TRBV7-2 and TRBJ2-5, is GAGVSQSPSNKVTEKGKDVELRCDPISGHTALYWYRQSLGQGLEFLIYFQGNSAPDKSGLPSDRFSAERTGGSVSTLTIQRTQQEDSAVYLCASSLQEKETQYFGPGTRLLVL.

The chain recombines TRBV9 with TRBJ2-3, with D possibly being TRBD2 (6 bases). V dropped 0 bases and J dropped 6 bases, with 17 bases sitting between them. Germline V gene lookup returns CDR1 SGDLS and CDR2 YYNGEE. The CDR3 is 16 amino acids. The CDR3 DNA reads as TGTGCCAGCAGCGTAGTCGGGACTCAGAGCCAGGATACGCAGTATTTT. As protein: CASSVVGTQSQDTQYF.

The chain carries TRBV5-1 and TRBJ2-1, with 14 bases aligning to TRBD2. V shed 7 bases, J shed 7 bases, and the junction held 7 bases outside the gene matches. Germline V lookup: CDR1 SGHRS, CDR2 YFSETQ. The CDR3 covers 15 residues. The CDR3 spells CASGWGLAGVNEQFF. The CDR3 DNA reads as TGCGCCAGCGGCTGGGGACTAGCGGGAGTAAATGAGCAGTTCTTC.

This clone was counted once. CDR3 nucleotides: TGTGCCAGCAGCGTAGTCCCAGGGGCCGACGGGGAGCTGTTTTTT. It specifies CASSVVPGADGELFF. The V gene is TRBV9, the J gene TRBJ2-2, with D tentatively TRBD1 (6 bases). The germline V gene has CDR1 SGDLS and CDR2 YYNGEE. The CDR3 is 15 residues long. V lost 0 bases and J lost 7, with 13 bases in between. Complete variable domain (other parts from reference TRBV9 and TRBJ2-2): DSGVTQTPKHLITATGQRVTLRCSPRSGDLSVYWYQQSLDQGLQFLIQYYNGEERAKGNILERFSAQQFPDLHSELNLSSLELGDSALYFCASSVVPGADGELFFGEGSRLTVL.

The genes are TRBV9 and TRBJ2-7, with 8 bases fitting TRBD2. With V trimmed by 3 bases and J by 6 bases, 8 bases remained unmatched. CDR3 length equals 14 residues. CDR1 SGDLS and CDR2 YYNGEE come from the germline V gene. The DNA for the CDR3 is TGTGCCAGCAGCGGCAGCGGGAGTCCCTCCGAGCAGTACTTC. It encodes CASSGSGSPSEQYF.

The J gene is TRBJ2-7, the V gene TRBV27; 7 positions match TRBD2. Germline CDR1 and CDR2: MNHEY and SMNVEV (reference sequence). With V trimmed by 6 bases and J by 6 bases, 17 bases remained unmatched. CDR3 length equals 16 residues. CDR3 loop: CASRPWGRVLQGEQYF. The DNA for the CDR3 is TGTGCCAGCAGGCCGTGGGGGAGGGTCCTTCAGGGCGAGCAGTACTTC.

This clone was observed a handful of times. This rearrangement joins TRBV6-6 to TRBJ1-5; D unclear. This CDR3 comprises 14 residues. V was trimmed by 7 bases and J by 1 base, leaving 11 bases between them. Germline V CDR1 and CDR2: MNHNY, SVGAGI (reference sequence). This chain's CDR3 is CASTRSPSNQPQHF. The DNA of the CDR3 is TGTGCCAGCACCCGGTCGCCCAGCAATCAGCCCCAGCATTTT.

This rearrangement joins TRBV6-5 to TRBJ1-2; possibly TRBD1 for D (6 bases). Germline-derived CDR1 and CDR2 are MNHEY and SVGAGI. This CDR3 is 14 amino acids long. Trimming pared 3 bases from V and 0 bases from J, leaving 8 bases between. The CDR3 sequence: CASSYRGSNYGYTF. CDR3 in DNA: TGTGCCAGCAGTTATAGGGGGTCTAACTATGGCTACACCTTC.

The genes are TRBV29-1 and TRBJ2-3; 7 nucleotides match TRBD1. Per the germline V gene, CDR1 is SQVTM and CDR2 is ANQGSEA. This CDR3 has 14 residues. V shed 6 bases and J 3 bases; nucleotides not matched to a gene: 9. DNA of the CDR3: TGCAGCGTCAGAACCGGGACAGCAACAGATACGCAGTATTTT. This encodes CSVRTGTATDTQYF.

The V and J genes are TRBV25-1 and TRBJ2-4; D gene ambiguous. This CDR3 has 15 residues. Germline V gene lookup returns CDR1 MGHDK and CDR2 SYGVNS. Deletions cut 5 bases from V and 0 bases from J, with 11 bases between. DNA of the CDR3: TGTGCCAGCAGTCTCCCCTCGGGAGCCAAAAACATTCAGTACTTC. This translates into CASSLPSGAKNIQYF.

V usage is TRBV30 and J usage is TRBJ2-4; no reliable D call. Trimming removed 1 base from V and 0 bases from J, with 13 bases in between. The CDR3 spans 16 residues. Germline CDR1 and CDR2: GTSNPN and SVGIG (reference sequence). CDR3 in DNA: TGTGCCTGGAGTGCCATGGTTAATCTAGCCAAAAACATTCAGTACTTC. Its translation: CAWSAMVNLAKNIQYF.

The table lists this clone with a few counts. The chain couples TRBV29-1 to TRBJ2-2; 11 nucleotides line up with TRBD2. This CDR3 comprises 14 residues. Germline CDR1 and CDR2: SQVTM and ANQGSEA. V trimming: 7 bases; J trimming: 3 bases; junction bases outside the gene matches: 4. CDR3 protein: CSAGLAGYTGELFF. The DNA of the CDR3 is TGCAGCGCCGGACTAGCGGGTTACACCGGGGAGCTGTTTTTT.

This clone was seen a handful of times. The chain uses TRBV29-1 and TRBJ2-7; D might be TRBD2 (6 bases). The V gene lost 4 bases and the J gene lost 5 bases, with 9 bases spanning the gap. The CDR3 is 11 amino acids. Germline V gene lookup returns CDR1 SQVTM and CDR2 ANQGSEA. The DNA for the CDR3 is TGCAGCGTTGGCAGGGAGGACGAGCAGTACTTC. Protein product: CSVGREDEQYF.

There are a few counts of this clone. This chain uses TRBV5-1 with TRBJ2-3, with 12 positions matching TRBD2. The germline CDR1 and CDR2 sequences are SGHRS and YFSETQ. V was pared by 4 bases and J by 0 bases, with 3 bases of the junction left unmatched. The CDR3 is 16 amino acids. This chain's CDR3 is CASSNGTSGSTDTQYF. The CDR3 DNA sequence: TGCGCCAGCAGCAACGGGACTAGCGGGAGCACAGATACGCAGTATTTT.

This clone showed up just a few times. V gene TRBV2 combines with J gene TRBJ2-3; 9 bases map to TRBD2. After removal of 7 bases from V and 5 bases from J, the junction contained 1 base not matched to a gene. The CDR3 spans 12 residues. CDR1 is SNHLY, CDR2 FYNNEI, per germline. This CDR3 is CASTSGKDTQYF. The CDR3 DNA is TGTGCCAGCACTAGCGGGAAAGATACGCAGTATTTT.

This clone was counted once. The genes are TRBV29-1 and TRBJ2-3; no clear D. CDR1 and CDR2 (germline): SQVTM, ANQGSEA. V was shortened by 3 bases and J by 8 bases, with 15 bases between the two germline ends. The CDR3 length is 13 residues. The CDR3 reads CSVDSLESGTQYF. For the CDR3, the DNA is TGCAGCGTTGACAGCCTAGAATCGGGTACGCAGTATTTT.

This clone has more than one count but fewer than ten. The chain combines TRBV28 with TRBJ2-2; TRBD2 might be the D (6 bases). The CDR3 runs 14 residues. The V end lost 7 bases, the J end lost 6 bases, and 15 bases lay between the germline ends. Germline V gene lookup returns CDR1 MDHEN and CDR2 SYDVKM. In DNA, the CDR3 is TGTGCCAGCACCTCACGGGGGTACGCCGGGGAGCTGTTTTTT. Translating it yields CASTSRGYAGELFF.

V gene TRBV6-5 combines with J gene TRBJ2-3; D ambiguous. Germline loops: CDR1 MNHEY, CDR2 SVGAGI. This CDR3 has 13 amino acids. V lost 7 bases and J lost 1, with 9 bases in between. For the CDR3, the DNA is TGTGCCAGCATCCCCCAAGGCACAGATACGCAGTATTTT. This encodes CASIPQGTDTQYF.

The rearrangement joins TRBV6-1 to TRBJ2-7; possible D gene TRBD2, 6 bases. Deletions cut 7 bases from V and 2 bases from J, with 18 bases between. CDR1 MNHNS and CDR2 SASEGT come from the germline V gene. The CDR3 runs to 15 residues. Here the CDR3 reads CASTLWGTATYEQYF. CDR3 in DNA: TGTGCCAGCACCCTCTGGGGGACTGCTACCTACGAGCAGTACTTC.

The genes are TRBV7-2 and TRBJ2-3, with 7 bases lining up with TRBD2. J lost 4 bases, V lost 5 bases, and 9 bases had no gene match. Germline-derived CDR1 and CDR2 are SGHTA and FQGNSA. The CDR3 is 15 amino acids. CDR3 sequence reads: CASSQAAGAPDTQYF. CDR3 DNA: TGTGCCAGCAGCCAGGCGGCGGGAGCTCCAGATACGCAGTATTTT.